The present T cell receptor (beta chain) was sequenced within a study of T cell clonotyping in hematopoietic cell transplantation. Study-level points and caveats: Graft donor and pretransplant recipient Inverse Simpson Index values predicted broader posttransplant TCR diversity. After transplant, recipient diversity fell while pathologically expanded clonotypes grew through day 180. At the given depth, recipient repertoires were over 95% de novo clonotypes. No sorting was done, leaving CD4 and CD8 contributions mixed.

V lost 3 bases to trimming and J lost 0 bases, with 11 bases between them. From germline, CDR1 is PRHDT and CDR2 FYEKMQ (reference sequence). The CDR3 has 15 amino acids. As concerns this clone: No antigen is known for it.

Some clones are missing from TCRdb's copy, which holds only in-frame ones; the method was immunoSEQ multiplex PCR. Here the sample spans approximately 44,000 clones, around 94% being singletons. Sequencing was performed on peripheral blood mononuclear cells. The source of this sequence is a woman aged 45 to 65 in good health. Some clones in this sample may be carry-over from other donors' samples. V usage is TRBV13 and J usage is TRBJ2-5; D perhaps matches TRBD2 (7 bases). For the CDR3, the DNA is TGTGCCAGCAGCTTGTGGGGGGGCCACCAAGAGACCCAGTACTTC. Its translation: CASSLWGGHQETQYF.